The 4 T cell receptor beta chains below all came from one sample that was sequenced in a study of cytomegalovirus exposure and HLA in healthy donors. Assay used: immunoSEQ multiplex PCR; TCRdb lists only in-frame clones, some missing. The table has 50,000 to 80,000 clones, 95% seen once. Sequencing was done on a sample of PBMCs. All receptors come from a young woman in good health and CMV-seropositive.

This chain links TRBV28 with TRBJ1-5, with TRBD1 as a possible D gene (5 bases). The length of the CDR3 is 15 residues. Trimming removed 2 bases at V and 0 bases at J, with 8 bases between. Germline V CDR1 and CDR2: MDHEN, SYDVKM. In DNA form, the CDR3 reads TGTGCCAGCAGTTTAGACAGACTTAGCAATCAGCCCCAGCATTTT. This encodes CASSLDRLSNQPQHF.

The V gene is TRBV7-7, the J gene TRBJ2-7, with D uncertain. The CDR3 is 14 amino acids. Germline lookup yields CDR1 SSHAT and CDR2 FNYEAQ (reference sequence). V lost 1 base, J lost 1 base, and 8 bases lay in between. The CDR3 is CASSLGAGSYEQYF. The CDR3, as DNA: TGTGCCAGCAGCTTAGGTGCAGGTTCCTACGAGCAGTACTTC.

V usage is TRBV21-1 and J usage is TRBJ2-5; the D call TRBD1 from the table was never checked on the DNA. TRBV21-1 is reported as a pseudogene. The CDR3 loop spans 22 amino acids. The CDR3 bases are TGTGCCAGCAGCAAAGTAGAAAGGGGAGTGAGGGACAGCGGATGGGGCAAAGAGACCCAGTACTTC. It is translated as CASSKVERGVRDSGWGKETQYF.

Concerning this clone: Other DNA variants within this sample encode the same CDR3. The CDR3 nucleotides read TGCGCCAGCAGCTCACAGGGTGACTATGGCTACACCTTC. Amino acids: CASSSQGDYGYTF. The V gene is TRBV5-1, the J gene TRBJ1-2, with a tentative D call TRBD1 (6 bases). The CDR3 sequence is 13 residues long. V was shortened by 3 bases and J by 3 bases, with 9 bases between the two germline ends. The V gene's germline CDR1 is SGHRS and CDR2 YFSETQ.